Sequencing of this TCR beta chain was carried out in a study of T cell responses to AZD1222 COVID-19 vaccine (dated by TCRdb to the early 2020s). As for the study more broadly: AZD1222 recipients given second doses at about 4 weeks or at about 12 weeks were pooled, since spike-specific TCR depth and breadth were not found to differ between the two schedules. TCR sequencing covered roughly 230 trial participants: 200 to 220 given two doses of AZD1222 and 26 given two doses of MenACWY control vaccine. Trial participants were enrolled by age into 18-55, 56-69 and 70-plus year subgroups, with approximately 150, 30 and 60 TCR-sequenced participants respectively.

Findings and caveats that apply to the study as a whole: Spike-specific TCR breadth and depth rose significantly after two AZD1222 doses compared with day 0 and with MenACWY recipients. Reportedly, almost half of the unique spike-specific TCRs recognized epitopes lying outside the regions that are mutated in the B.1.351 and B.1.1.7 variants. The vaccine-associated CD4 TCRs covered the entire spike protein, and the dominant responses fell in regions 160-218 and 743-854. Conclusions about previously exposed vaccinees are limited because only five to seven AZD1222 recipients were SARS-CoV-2 seropositive at baseline. Participants were mostly white British and included more females than males, and it was suggested by the authors that clonal diversity may have been underestimated. No day 14 peak-response samples were available, so repertoires were characterized only after the peak T cell response. In the small 56-69-year group, the increase in depth fell short of significance, most likely because of low power.

CDR1 MDHEN and CDR2 SYDVKM were looked up in the germline V gene. V was cut back by 2 bases and J by 1 base, leaving a gap of 2 bases between them. Taken from cysteine to phenylalanine, the CDR3 has 12 residues. The only DNA kept is the CDR3, 36 bases in frame from the first base. The CDR3 regions of human TCRbeta chains were analyzed by immunosequencing. Processing in the source paper ran as follows. Repertoire TCRs were checked for matches against a reference library of SARS-CoV-2-specific TCRs that had been generated using the MIRA antigen-specificity platform. Breadth was defined as the fraction of unique TCRs that were SARS-CoV-2-associated, and depth was defined as the fraction of total T cells that were SARS-CoV-2-associated. Each spike-specific TCR was assigned to its reactive spike region and to a CD4 or CD8 class using the MIRA data. Log10-transformed breadth and depth values were compared by one-way ANOVA with Sidak's multiple comparisons tests. In its TCRdb copy, this immuneACCESS table keeps in-frame sequences only and misses some clones. Where compared with another copy, unresolved V genes explain less than half of these, and the others have no known cause. The D gene and trimming were derived from the DNA, and the V and J assignments and clone size from that table. The sample table contains 120,000 to 150,000 clones; only one count was recorded for around 88% of them. Approximately 2.3% of the sample comes from the top ten.

For this clone: No antigen is known for it. No much larger clone exists at a distance of one base, and base qualities are not known.

What this sample's time point label stands for: baseline before first vaccination. Vaccinee samples came from UK trials COV001 and COV002, including a single-blind randomized controlled phase 2/3 trial of AZD1222 (ChAdOx1 nCoV-19) in healthy adults. Trial participant PBMC samples were collected at day 0 and day 28 after the second dose for TCRbeta chain sequencing. The sequence was obtained from an adult in good health. The chain was built from TRBV28 and TRBJ2-5; the D gene is not confidently resolved. The sequencing here drew on peripheral blood, taken on day 0 of AZD1222 vaccination. The CDR3 here reads CASSLIQETQYF. The DNA is TGTGCCAGCAGTTTAATCCAAGAGACCCAGTACTTC.